One sample yielded the 15 T cell receptor beta chains listed below, sequenced in a study of shared clonotypes between healthy human individuals. The method was immunoSEQ multiplex PCR; TCRdb's version includes in-frame clones alone and lacks a portion of them. The table has 550,000 to 850,000 clones, 74% seen once. The sample was memory CD4+ T cells sorted from blood. Subset of the sample: CD45RA-negative fraction. The receptors originated from a woman aged 25 to 39 in good health.

The V gene is TRBV4-2, the J gene TRBJ2-4; 8 bases map to TRBD2. V lost 0 bases, J lost 11 bases, and 3 bases stayed unmatched. The CDR3 extends over 13 amino acids. Germline values: CDR1 LGHNA, CDR2 YNFKEQ. This CDR3 is CASSQDPGRVQYF. The CDR3 region has the DNA TGTGCCAGCAGCCAAGATCCCGGGAGGGTTCAGTACTTC.

The chain links TRBV11-2 to TRBJ2-7, with 11 bases identical to TRBD2. V shed 5 bases and J 6 bases; nucleotides not matched to a gene: 9. This CDR3 comprises 15 residues. CDR1 and CDR2 from the germline V gene are SGHAT and FQNNGV. This CDR3 is CASSTLSGRAPEQYF. As DNA, the CDR3 is TGTGCCAGCAGCACACTTAGCGGGAGGGCTCCCGAGCAGTACTTC.

J is TRBJ2-7 and V is TRBV13; D is perhaps TRBD2 (6 bases). The V gene's germline CDR1 is PRHDT and CDR2 FYEKMQ (reference sequence). V lost 2 bases and J lost 3, with 11 bases in between. The CDR3 contains 14 residues. In DNA, the CDR3 is TGTGCCAGCAGCTTAACGGGGGAAAACTACGAGCAGTACTTC. Translated: CASSLTGENYEQYF.

Only one count was recorded for this clone. The chain has TRBV29-1 and TRBJ1-1; 7 bases fit TRBD1. Germline V CDR1 and CDR2: SQVTM, ANQGSEA. The CDR3 is made up of 11 amino acids. The CDR3 coding sequence is TGCAGAGGGACAGTGAACACTGAAGCTTTCTTT. Protein product: CRGTVNTEAFF.

The V gene is TRBV7-9, the J gene TRBJ1-2; D not resolved. Germline V CDR1 and CDR2: SEHNR, FQNEAQ (reference sequence). Between the trimmed V and J ends, which lost 5 bases and 4 bases, there was a span of 8 bases. CDR3 size: 12 residues. CDR3 sequence: CASSEVSYGYTF. CDR3 DNA sequence: TGTGCCAGCAGCGAGGTTAGCTATGGCTACACCTTC.

The rearrangement uses TRBV7-9 and TRBJ2-2; TRBD1 aligns across 7 bases. After removal of 6 bases from V and 7 bases from J, the junction contained 8 bases not matched to a gene. This CDR3 contains 14 residues. The germline gives CDR1 SEHNR, CDR2 FQNEAQ (reference sequence). The CDR3 spells CASSRTGAGGELFF. The CDR3 DNA follows: TGTGCCAGCAGTCGAACAGGGGCAGGCGGGGAGCTGTTTTTT.

This clone was seen once. The chain joins TRBV7-7 to TRBJ1-5; 12 bases are shared with TRBD1. CDR3 length equals 18 residues. With 5 bases clipped from V and 2 bases from J, the junction kept 10 bases outside the gene matches. The V gene's germline CDR1 is SSHAT and CDR2 FNYEAQ (reference sequence). The CDR3 DNA is TGTGCCAGCAGCCCGGGACAGGGGGCGCGAGCTGGCAATCAGCCCCAGCATTTT. This encodes CASSPGQGARAGNQPQHF. The full variable domain, in which reference TRBV7-7 and TRBJ1-5 provide the parts outside the CDR3, is GAGVSQSPRYKVTKRGQDVTLRCDPISSHATLYWYQQALGQGPEFLTYFNYEAQPDKSGLPSDRFSAERPEGSISTLTIQRTEQRDSAMYRCASSPGQGARAGNQPQHFGDGTRLSIL.

This clone was found once. This chain joins TRBV11-2 and TRBJ1-1; a possible D gene is TRBD1 (5 bases). This CDR3 has 14 amino acids. V lost 2 bases and J 10 bases, leaving 17 bases between the germline ends. CDR1 SGHAT and CDR2 FQNNGV come from the germline V gene. The CDR3 loop is CASSLNVGGGRAFF. The CDR3 nucleotides are TGTGCCAGCAGCTTAAATGTCGGGGGAGGACGAGCTTTCTTT.

The chain uses TRBV20-1 and TRBJ2-5, with TRBD1 as a possible D gene (5 bases). The tail of the sequence fits TRBJ2-7 better, so the J call may be wrong. Germline CDR1 and CDR2: DFQATT and SNEGSKA (reference sequence). The CDR3 is 11 amino acids. The CDR3 loop is CSARQGPEQYF. CDR3 sequence (DNA): TGCAGTGCTAGACAGGGCCCCGAGCAGTACTTC.

The chain is built from TRBV6-1 and TRBJ2-1; tentative D call: TRBD1 (5 bases). There are 14 residues in the CDR3. The germline V gene has CDR1 MNHNS and CDR2 SASEGT. V was pared by 2 bases and J by 5 bases, with 10 bases between. The CDR3, as DNA: TGTGCCAGCAGTGAAACACAGGCCAACAATGAGCAGTTCTTC. Protein product: CASSETQANNEQFF.

This chain uses TRBV6-7 with TRBJ1-5; the D is unclear. TRBV6-7 is an open reading frame whose function is uncertain. V was cut by 2 bases and J by 0 bases, with 11 bases left in between. There are 16 residues in the CDR3. CDR3 nucleotide sequence: TGTGCCAGCAGTTACCGGGGTGGGGATAGCAATCAGCCCCAGCATTTT. Translated: CASSYRGGDSNQPQHF.

A note on this clone: It may be a read error: a sequence one base away is much more abundant. Additional DNA sequences in this sample encode the identical CDR3. This rearrangement joins TRBV5-1 to TRBJ2-1, with 7 bases matching TRBD2. With V trimmed by 1 base and J by 3 bases, 4 bases remained unmatched. CDR3 size: 15 residues. CDR1 is SGHRS and CDR2 is YFSETQ in the germline V gene. This CDR3 is CASSLSSGGYNEQFF. CDR3 DNA: TGCGCCAGCAGCTTGTCTAGCGGAGGCTACAATGAGCAGTTCTTC.

V and J are TRBV28 and TRBJ2-3; maybe TRBD2 (6 bases). V was shortened by 5 bases and J by 10 bases, with 19 bases between the two germline ends. The CDR3 totals 14 residues. Germline CDR1 and CDR2: MDHEN and SYDVKM. The CDR3: CASSAGSLAGAQYF. The CDR3 DNA follows: TGTGCCAGCAGTGCGGGGTCCTTGGCAGGTGCGCAGTATTTT.

The chain links TRBV6-5 to TRBJ1-4; possible D gene TRBD1, 6 bases. In germline, CDR1 is MNHEY, CDR2 SVGAGI. Trimming cost V 8 bases and J 0 bases, with 10 bases left between them. This CDR3 spans 14 amino acids. Here the CDR3 DNA reads TGTGCCAGCGGTCAGGGGTCAACTAATGAAAAACTGTTTTTT. Its translation: CASGQGSTNEKLFF.

The genes are TRBV25-1 and TRBJ1-5; tentative D call: TRBD1 (5 bases). The germline V and J ends were trimmed by 7 bases and 5 bases, with 12 bases remaining between them. Germline lookup yields CDR1 MGHDK and CDR2 SYGVNS. The CDR3 has 13 amino acids. The CDR3: CASIDRAHQPQHF. The CDR3 DNA is TGTGCCAGCATTGACAGAGCCCATCAGCCCCAGCATTTT. The variable domain in full, completed from reference TRBV25-1 and TRBJ1-5, reads EADIYQTPRYLVIGTGKKITLECSQTMGHDKMYWYQQDPGMELHLIHYSYGVNSTEKGDLSSESTVSRIRTEHFPLTLESARPSHTSQYLCASIDRAHQPQHFGDGTRLSIL.